These 4 T cell receptor beta chains were sequenced from one sample in a study of OX40 agonist ivuxolimab in advanced cancers. Receptor amplification or capture employed the immunoSEQ multiplex PCR assay. Drawn from immuneACCESS, this table holds only the in-frame rearrangements with V and J called that TCRdb kept. Clones are partly lost; checked studies trace under half to an unresolved V gene and leave the rest unexplained. This sample comprises 74,000 or so clones, roughly 87% of them detected only once. The ten largest clones add up to 1.5% to 2% of the sample. Sequencing was performed on CD4+ or CD8+ T cells sorted from blood, taken in a trial of the OX40 agonist ivuxolimab. The source is an adult with an advanced solid tumor such as melanoma, head and neck, liver or kidney cancer.

This clone was seen once. The chain combines TRBV6-5 with TRBJ1-4, with 8 bases fitting TRBD1. J was trimmed by 5 bases and V by 5 bases; bases with no gene match: 7. This CDR3 spans 15 amino acids. CDR1 MNHEY and CDR2 SVGAGI come from the germline V gene. The CDR3: CASSPLQGANEKLFF. DNA of the CDR3: TGTGCCAGCAGTCCTCTTCAGGGGGCCAATGAAAAACTGTTTTTT.

This chain links TRBV6-6 with TRBJ2-7; no definite D call. The germline CDR1 and CDR2 sequences are MNHNY and SVGAGI (reference sequence). The CDR3 length is 15 residues. Deletions cut 2 bases from V and 3 bases from J, with 14 bases between. The CDR3 spells CASSYTLTVDYEQYF. As DNA, the CDR3 is TGTGCCAGCAGTTACACACTTACAGTTGACTACGAGCAGTACTTC.

V usage is TRBV28 and J usage is TRBJ1-6; 9 bases are a match to TRBD1. The trim removed 8 bases at V and 7 bases at J, leaving 0 bases unmatched. The CDR3 covers 12 residues. The V gene's germline CDR1 is MDHEN and CDR2 SYDVKM. CDR3 amino acids: CASGQGNSPLHF. The CDR3 coding sequence is TGTGCCAGCGGACAGGGGAATTCACCCCTCCACTTT.

The rearrangement joins TRBV9 to TRBJ2-1; unclear D gene. Germline V gene data show CDR1 as SGDLS and CDR2 as YYNGEE. Trimming took 2 bases from V and 7 from J, leaving 10 bases between them. The CDR3 consists of 13 residues. For the CDR3, the DNA is TGTGCCAGCAGCGTCTCCACCCTTAATGAGCAGTTCTTC. This translates into CASSVSTLNEQFF.